Reported below is one TCR beta chain. This record belongs to a study of OX40 agonist ivuxolimab in advanced cancers. Generated by immunoSEQ multiplex PCR, the TCRdb table keeps only in-frame clones and is missing some. Of about 36,000 clones listed, 74% are singletons. V gave up 3 bases and J gave up 8 bases, with 13 bases separating them. The CDR3 sequence is 13 residues long. Germline values: CDR1 SGDLS, CDR2 YYNGEE. This sequence was found in an adult with an advanced solid tumor such as melanoma, head and neck, liver or kidney cancer. Specimen: CD4+ or CD8+ T cells sorted from blood, collected in a trial of the OX40 agonist ivuxolimab. V usage is TRBV9 and J usage is TRBJ2-3; a weak D match, TRBD2 (5 bases). CDR3 region: CASSGTFGGTQYF. In DNA, the CDR3 is TGTGCCAGCAGCGGGACTTTCGGCGGTACGCAGTATTTT.